The 32 T cell receptor beta chains reported below all come from one sample, sequenced in a study of blood T cell repertoires in COVID-19. Assay used: immunoSEQ multiplex PCR; TCRdb lists only in-frame clones, some missing. The sample holds about 40,000 clones, about 80% seen once. Material for sequencing was peripheral blood. All receptors derive from a woman aged 55-69 years with acute or convalescent COVID-19.

V is TRBV5-1 and J is TRBJ2-7, with 8 bases aligning to TRBD2. CDR1 and CDR2 from the germline V gene are SGHRS and YFSETQ. The CDR3 extends over 17 amino acids. V gave up 0 bases and J gave up 3 bases; unmatched junction bases: 11. This CDR3 is CASSLGLMSGGNYEQYF. DNA of the CDR3: TGCGCCAGCAGCTTGGGTTTAATGAGCGGGGGTAACTACGAGCAGTACTTC.

This rearrangement joins TRBV29-1 to TRBJ2-1, with 11 bases that match TRBD2. V was clipped by 1 base and J by 6 bases; unmatched bases: 2. Germline lookup yields CDR1 SQVTM and CDR2 ANQGSEA. The CDR3 contains 14 residues. The CDR3, as DNA: TGCAGCGTTGAAGGACTAGCGGGGACCAATGAGCAGTTCTTC. It specifies CSVEGLAGTNEQFF.

The chain is built from TRBV2 and TRBJ1-3; D unclear. In germline, CDR1 is SNHLY, CDR2 FYNNEI. V lost 3 bases and J 0 bases, leaving 24 bases between the germline ends. This CDR3 region has 20 residues. DNA for the CDR3: TGTGCCAGCAGTGACCTAACTATGCTCCGATTCCGTCACTCTGGAAACACCATATATTTT. Its protein is CASSDLTMLRFRHSGNTIYF.

CDR3 loop: CASSLDGSRITREQYF. Here the CDR3 DNA reads TGTGCCAGCAGCTTGGATGGGTCCCGGATTACGAGGGAGCAGTACTTC. This chain connects TRBV5-5 to TRBJ2-7; no clear D. This CDR3 comprises 16 residues. V was pared by 0 bases and J by 7 bases, with 20 bases between. Germline loops: CDR1 SGHKS, CDR2 YYEKEE (reference sequence).

The chain has TRBV10-1 and TRBJ1-1; D possibly corresponds to TRBD1 (5 bases). Trimming left V 2 bases short and J 7 bases short, with 17 bases between. The CDR3 is made up of 15 amino acids. The V gene's germline CDR1 is WNHNN and CDR2 SYGVQD (reference sequence). The CDR3 spells CASSESSGEFGEAFF. In nucleotides, the CDR3 is TGCGCCAGCAGTGAGAGTTCGGGGGAGTTTGGTGAAGCTTTCTTT.

The chain is built from TRBV2 and TRBJ2-3; weak D call: TRBD2 (6 bases). CDR3 length: 14 amino acids. CDR1 and CDR2 from the germline V gene are SNHLY and FYNNEI. V gave up 3 bases and J gave up 4 bases, with 11 bases separating them. CDR3 region: CASSEAGTADTQYF. The DNA of the CDR3 is TGTGCCAGCAGTGAGGCCGGGACTGCAGATACGCAGTATTTT.

The CDR3 sequence: CASRSNNRGLIYGYTF. Written as DNA, the CDR3 is TGTGCCAGCAGATCTAATAACAGGGGGCTGATCTATGGCTACACCTTC. V is TRBV28 and J is TRBJ1-2; 9 bases align to TRBD1. The CDR3 has 16 residues. Germline-derived CDR1 and CDR2 are MDHEN and SYDVKM. Germline trimming cut 6 bases from V and 4 bases from J; bases unmatched to any gene: 12.

This chain joins TRBV6-1 and TRBJ1-4; D ambiguous. Germline CDR1 is MNHNS and CDR2 is SASEGT. Deletions cut 5 bases from V and 7 bases from J, with 8 bases between. The CDR3 runs to 12 residues. CDR3 bases: TGTGCCAGCAGTTATTTCGGTGAAAAACTGTTTTTT. It yields the protein CASSYFGEKLFF.

The genes are TRBV19 and TRBJ1-1, with unresolved D. CDR1 is LNHDA and CDR2 is SQIVND in the germline V gene (reference sequence). CDR3 length: 15 residues. V dropped 8 bases and J dropped 1 base, with 17 bases sitting between them. The CDR3 nucleotides are TGTGCCAGTGCCTCTAGGGAGACCACGAACACTGAAGCTTTCTTT. Its protein product is CASASRETTNTEAFF.

This chain joins TRBV5-1 and TRBJ2-5; unclear D gene. The CDR3 runs to 15 residues. Trimming shortened V by 1 base and J by 5 bases, and 15 bases separated the two germline ends. Germline CDR1 SGHRS, CDR2 YFSETQ. The CDR3 DNA sequence: TGCGCCAGCAGCTTGCAGTTCGACATAGAGGAGACCCAGTACTTC. Translated: CASSLQFDIEETQYF.

The CDR3 DNA is TGTGCCAGCAGGGGACAGGGATTTCTTGGAAACACCATATATTTT. The encoded protein is CASRGQGFLGNTIYF. J is TRBJ1-3 and V is TRBV6-5; 9 bases agree with TRBD1. Trimming cost V 6 bases and J 3 bases; bases outside gene matches: 6. Germline V gene lookup returns CDR1 MNHEY and CDR2 SVGAGI. The CDR3 totals 15 residues.

J is TRBJ1-6 and V is TRBV6-5; 9 bases line up with TRBD1. This CDR3 is built from 15 residues. The germline gives CDR1 MNHEY, CDR2 SVGAGI. Trimming removed 0 bases from V and 9 bases from J; junction bases left unmatched: 3. CDR3 sequence reads: CASSYSGDRASPLHF. The CDR3, as DNA: TGTGCCAGCAGTTACTCAGGGGACAGGGCTTCACCCCTCCACTTT.

The rearrangement uses TRBV2 and TRBJ1-5; 7 positions match TRBD1. V lost 4 bases and J lost 3; bases outside the gene matches: 9. Germline V gene sequence: CDR1 SNHLY, CDR2 FYNNEI. The CDR3 extends over 16 amino acids. CDR3 protein: CASSGVTGEANQPQHF. The DNA of the CDR3 is TGTGCCAGCAGTGGTGTAACAGGGGAAGCCAATCAGCCCCAGCATTTT.

The rearrangement joins TRBV27 to TRBJ2-5, with 7 bases aligning to TRBD2. Trimming at V came to 3 bases and at J to 6 bases, leaving 7 bases not matched to a gene. The V gene's germline CDR1 is MNHEY and CDR2 SMNVEV (reference sequence). The CDR3 consists of 14 residues. The CDR3 sequence is CASSLGSGQKTQYF. The CDR3 coding sequence is TGTGCCAGCAGTTTGGGTAGCGGGCAGAAGACCCAGTACTTC.

The chain uses TRBV7-8 and TRBJ2-3; D is uncertain. This CDR3 is 14 amino acids long. Trimming cost V 5 bases and J 6 bases, with 15 bases left between them. Germline V gene sequence: CDR1 SGHVS, CDR2 FQNEAQ. The CDR3 DNA is TGTGCCAGCAGCCAAGCCCACCGGTTGGATACGCAGTATTTT. This codes for CASSQAHRLDTQYF.

The chain is built from TRBV6-5 and TRBJ2-7, with a possible D match to TRBD1 (6 bases). Trimming cost V 4 bases and J 4 bases, with 17 bases left between them. The CDR3 contains 15 residues. Germline assignment: CDR1 MNHEY and CDR2 SVGAGI. The CDR3 DNA sequence: TGTGCCAGCAGTTTCGGACAGAGGGGAACTTACGAGCAGTACTTC. Translating it yields CASSFGQRGTYEQYF.

The chain employs TRBV5-4 and TRBJ2-2; 12 bases line up with TRBD2. Germline V CDR1 and CDR2: SGHNT, YYREEE (reference sequence). V trimming: 2 bases; J trimming: 8 bases; junction bases outside the gene matches: 4. The CDR3 runs to 15 residues. The CDR3, as DNA: TGTGCCAGCAGCTTTCCGACTAGCGGGAGAGGGGAGCTGTTTTTT. It specifies CASSFPTSGRGELFF.

CDR3 in amino acids: CASSQEGGRDIHSTDTQYF. DNA of the CDR3: TGCGCCAGCAGCCAAGAAGGCGGGAGGGACATCCATAGCACAGATACGCAGTATTTT. The gene calls are TRBV4-1 and TRBJ2-3; 9 bases match TRBD2. This CDR3 has 19 residues. The germline V gene encodes CDR1 MGHRA and CDR2 YSYEKL. The V segment lost 0 bases and the J segment 0 bases; nucleotides outside the gene matches: 10.

The rearrangement joins TRBV5-1 to TRBJ2-7; TRBD2 might be the D (5 bases). The germline gives CDR1 SGHRS, CDR2 YFSETQ. The CDR3 totals 13 residues. Trimming took off 2 bases at V and 5 bases at J, with 11 bases between the two ends. The CDR3 nucleotides read TGCGCCAGCAGCTTTTTAGCGACGCACGAGCAGTACTTC. Its translation is CASSFLATHEQYF.

The V call is TRBV24-1, the J call TRBJ2-3; 12 bases match TRBD2. CDR3 length: 16 residues. With V trimmed by 3 bases and J by 3 bases, 3 bases remained unmatched. Per the germline V gene, CDR1 is KGHDR and CDR2 is SFDVKD. The CDR3 loop is CATSDATSGRTDTQYF. Here the CDR3 DNA reads TGTGCCACCAGTGATGCGACTAGCGGGAGAACAGATACGCAGTATTTT.

V is TRBV5-1 and J is TRBJ1-5; TRBD1 matches 8 bases. This CDR3 spans 17 amino acids. Germline V gene lookup returns CDR1 SGHRS and CDR2 YFSETQ. The junction had 7 bases not matched to a gene; V was cut back by 0 bases and J by 2 bases. The CDR3: CASSLGYRGDGNQPQHF. As DNA, the CDR3 is TGCGCCAGCAGCTTGGGCTACAGGGGGGACGGCAATCAGCCCCAGCATTTT. Based on the CDR3 plus reference TRBV5-1 and TRBJ1-5, the full variable domain is KAGVTQTPRYLIKTRGQQVTLSCSPISGHRSVSWYQQTPGQGLQFLFEYFSETQRNKGNFPGRFSGRQFSNSRSEMNVSTLELGDSALYLCASSLGYRGDGNQPQHFGDGTRLSIL.

The gene calls are TRBV7-3 and TRBJ1-1; D uncertain. CDR3 length: 13 amino acids. CDR1 is SGHTA, CDR2 FQGTGA, per germline. The V gene lost 3 bases and the J gene lost 1 base, with 6 bases spanning the gap. The CDR3 region is CASSFPGNTEAFF. CDR3 DNA sequence: TGTGCCAGCAGCTTCCCGGGGAACACTGAAGCTTTCTTT. The entire variable domain, with the rest obtained from reference TRBV7-3 and TRBJ1-1, is as follows: GAGVSQTPSNKVTEKGKYVELRCDPISGHTALYWYRQSLGQGPEFLIYFQGTGAADDSGLPNDRFFAVRPEGSVSTLKIQRTERGDSAVYLCASSFPGNTEAFFGQGTRLTVV.

This clone was counted a few times. The chain has TRBV28 and TRBJ1-6; 8 bases fit TRBD1. The CDR3 totals 15 residues. V shed 5 bases and J 4 bases; nucleotides not matched to a gene: 4. CDR1 is MDHEN, CDR2 SYDVKM, per germline. CDR3 protein: CASSLRQGYNSPLHF. In DNA, the CDR3 is TGTGCCAGCAGTCTACGACAGGGGTATAATTCACCCCTCCACTTT.

V is TRBV19 and J is TRBJ1-1, with D perhaps TRBD1 (6 bases). Trimming removed 8 bases from V and 10 bases from J, with 17 bases in between. Germline V gene sequence: CDR1 LNHDA, CDR2 SQIVND (reference sequence). There are 12 residues in the CDR3. CDR3 loop: CASRDRTTRAFF. The CDR3 nucleotides read TGTGCCAGTCGCGACAGGACAACTCGAGCTTTCTTT.

The V gene is TRBV3-1 (or the pseudogene TRBV3-2), the J gene TRBJ2-3, with 8 bases identical to TRBD2. Trimming removed 4 bases from V and 0 bases from J; junction bases left unmatched: 12. There are 18 residues in the CDR3. Per the germline V gene, CDR1 is LGHDT and CDR2 is YNNKEL (reference sequence). The CDR3 loop reads CASSPMKLAEPSTDTQYF. CDR3 sequence (DNA): TGTGCCAGCAGCCCGATGAAACTAGCGGAGCCTAGCACAGATACGCAGTATTTT.

The rearrangement links TRBV6-1 to TRBJ1-5; D gene uncertain. The germline V gene encodes CDR1 MNHNS and CDR2 SASEGT. There are 16 residues in the CDR3. V gave up 1 base and J gave up 2 bases, with 12 bases separating them. CDR3 residues: CASSEDAFRGNQPQHF. CDR3 DNA: TGTGCCAGCAGTGAAGATGCATTCCGGGGCAATCAGCCCCAGCATTTT.

A single count supports this clone. The genes are TRBV7-2 and TRBJ2-5; TRBD1 matches at 7 bases. The CDR3 loop spans 13 amino acids. CDR1 is SGHTA, CDR2 FQGNSA, per germline. Trimming took 5 bases from V and 4 from J; bases not matched to a gene: 4. The CDR3 loop is CASSEQGRETQYF. The CDR3 region has the DNA TGTGCCAGCAGCGAACAGGGGAGAGAGACCCAGTACTTC. The full variable domain, with the rest looked up from reference TRBV7-2 and TRBJ2-5, is GAGVSQSPSNKVTEKGKDVELRCDPISGHTALYWYRQSLGQGLEFLIYFQGNSAPDKSGLPSDRFSAERTGGSVSTLTIQRTQQEDSAVYLCASSEQGRETQYFGPGTRLLVL.

This sequence joins TRBV6-5 and TRBJ1-1, with D perhaps matching TRBD1 (6 bases). This CDR3 has 13 amino acids. Germline V gene sequence: CDR1 MNHEY, CDR2 SVGAGI. The V end was cut by 2 bases, the J end by 5 bases, with 9 bases between. DNA of the CDR3: TGTGCCAGCAGTTACAGGGGGTCTACTGAAGCTTTCTTT. It codes for CASSYRGSTEAFF.

The V and J genes are TRBV5-1 and TRBJ2-3; 10 bases line up with TRBD1. The CDR3 extends over 15 amino acids. Germline V gene data show CDR1 as SGHRS and CDR2 as YFSETQ. The ends lost 4 bases at V and 1 base at J; junction bases unmatched: 3. Written as DNA, the CDR3 is TGCGCCAGCAGCGCCGGGACAGGGGGCACAGATACGCAGTATTTT. This translates into CASSAGTGGTDTQYF.

The gene calls are TRBV30 and TRBJ1-2; maybe TRBD1 (5 bases). The germline V and J ends were trimmed by 2 bases and 2 bases, with 9 bases remaining between them. This CDR3 has 13 amino acids. Germline CDR1 GTSNPN, CDR2 SVGIG (reference sequence). The CDR3 DNA is TGTGCCTGGAGTTTGGGGGGGAACTATGGCTACACCTTC. This codes for CAWSLGGNYGYTF.

The chain has TRBV5-6 and TRBJ2-1, with 12 bases matching TRBD2. The V gene's germline CDR1 is SGHDT and CDR2 YYEEEE. The CDR3 is 18 residues long. V trimming: 4 bases; J trimming: 6 bases; junction bases outside the gene matches: 14. CDR3 sequence (DNA): TGTGCCAGCAGCCCCCGGACTAGCGGGGAATGGGGCCCCAATGAGCAGTTCTTC. Protein product: CASSPRTSGEWGPNEQFF.

The chain recombines TRBV2 with TRBJ1-5; 10 bases are shared with TRBD1. The germline gives CDR1 SNHLY, CDR2 FYNNEI. J was trimmed by 8 bases and V by 5 bases; bases with no gene match: 6. This CDR3 spans 14 amino acids. CDR3 loop: CASSRQGAREPQHF. The CDR3 nucleotides are TGTGCCAGCAGTCGACAGGGGGCGCGGGAGCCCCAGCATTTT.